The source of this TCR beta chain is a study of spatial heterogeneity in lung cancer. Study-wide background: As counted in raw reads, each unique TCR and UMI combination appeared more than ten times on average. General observations from the study: Coverage estimated for tumor T cells reached 6% to 9% for alpha chains and under 15% for beta chains. Tracking of tumor mutation counts was seen in expanded intratumoral alpha and beta TCR counts.

Sample time point: sample taken at primary tumor resection. There were around 72 donors, all of them untreated patients with early-stage non-small cell lung cancer. Tumor, nontumor lung or frozen PBMC supplied whole RNA that was sequenced unsorted. This clonotype was seen ten or more times. Antigen specificity is unknown. TCRdb passed the 5' RACE reads through MiXCR, listing each CDR3 protein once. The sample records 13,000 or so distinct CDR3 sequences, 4.5% to 5.5% being singletons. This specimen was lung tumor tissue, taken at surgery. This sequence originates from a male donor with early-stage non-small cell lung cancer.

CDR3 in amino acids: CASGLVTYEQYF. Here the CDR3 DNA reads TGTGCCAGCGGGCTAGTTACCTACGAGCAGTACTTC. This chain joins TRBV7-2 and TRBJ2-7; the D is unclear. Germline V gene data show CDR1 as SGHTA and CDR2 as FQGNSA. The CDR3 spans 12 residues. Trimming cost V 8 bases and J 2 bases, with 10 bases left between them.